A single sample gave rise to the 14 T cell receptor beta chains below, sequenced in a study of glioma-infiltrating T cells after dendritic cell vaccination. Some clones are missing from TCRdb's copy, which holds only in-frame ones; the method was immunoSEQ multiplex PCR. This sample has tens of thousands of clones, with roughly 87% found just once. This sample comprised blood, obtained before dendritic cell vaccination. The receptors were gathered from a human donor with glioblastoma.

The chain joins TRBV19 to TRBJ2-2, with 8 bases matching TRBD1. Losses at the gene ends were 0 bases for V and 2 bases for J; bases not matched to a gene: 5. The CDR3 has 17 residues. Germline V gene lookup returns CDR1 LNHDA and CDR2 SQIVND (reference sequence). CDR3 nucleotides: TGTGCCAGTAGTATAGATTCGGGACAGGTTAACACCGGGGAGCTGTTTTTT. It translates to CASSIDSGQVNTGELFF.

In DNA, the CDR3 is TGTGCCAGCAGCCAAGATGAACTAGCGGGGGGACAAGAGACCCAGTACTTC. It codes for CASSQDELAGGQETQYF. The chain employs TRBV4-2 and TRBJ2-5; TRBD2 matches 12 bases. Looked up from germline, CDR1 is LGHNA and CDR2 is YNFKEQ. V lost 0 bases and J lost 2; bases outside the gene matches: 4. This CDR3 region has 17 residues.

The V and J genes are TRBV7-9 and TRBJ2-4; 11 bases match TRBD1. The CDR3 sequence is 17 residues long. V dropped 4 bases and J dropped 5; count of bases not matched to a gene: 10. The germline gives CDR1 SEHNR, CDR2 FQNEAQ (reference sequence). The CDR3 region is CASSSGQGVLEENIQYF. The CDR3 nucleotides read TGTGCCAGCAGCTCGGGACAGGGGGTCTTGGAGGAAAACATTCAGTACTTC.

J is TRBJ2-2 and V is TRBV7-3, with TRBD2 matching over 14 bases. Per the germline V gene, CDR1 is SGHTA and CDR2 is FQGTGA. V gave up 4 bases and J gave up 0 bases; unmatched junction bases: 4. This CDR3 spans 18 amino acids. This CDR3 reads CASSSPGLAGANTGELFF. The CDR3, as DNA: TGTGCCAGCAGCTCTCCGGGACTAGCGGGAGCGAACACCGGGGAGCTGTTTTTT.

The CDR3 spells CASSPPTGLAYEQYF. CDR3 DNA: TGTGCCAGCTCACCACCGACAGGGCTAGCCTACGAGCAGTACTTC. The chain joins TRBV18 to TRBJ2-7; TRBD1 aligns across 7 bases. The CDR3 is made up of 15 amino acids. Trimming at V came to 0 bases and at J to 2 bases, leaving 4 bases not matched to a gene. Germline V CDR1 and CDR2: KGHSH, LQKENI.

The V call is TRBV6-5, the J call TRBJ2-4, with TRBD2 matching over 9 bases. Germline values: CDR1 MNHEY, CDR2 SVGAGI. The J segment lost 7 bases and the V segment lost 0 bases, leaving 4 bases of the junction unmatched. The length of the CDR3 is 15 residues. The CDR3 protein is CASSYSGTSPNIQYF. The CDR3 bases are TGTGCCAGCAGTTACTCCGGGACTAGCCCCAACATTCAGTACTTC.

The chain is built from TRBV27 and TRBJ2-5; 13 nucleotides agree with TRBD2. This CDR3 has 16 amino acids. With V trimmed by 4 bases and J by 9 bases, 11 bases remained unmatched. The V gene's germline CDR1 is MNHEY and CDR2 SMNVEV (reference sequence). CDR3 in amino acids: CASSSGGLAGPGAQYF. DNA for the CDR3: TGTGCCAGCAGTTCAGGGGGACTAGCGGGGCCGGGGGCCCAGTACTTC.

The V gene is TRBV18, the J gene TRBJ2-7, with TRBD1 as a possible D gene (6 bases). V lost 0 bases and J 3 bases, leaving 9 bases between the germline ends. CDR1 is KGHSH and CDR2 is LQKENI in the germline V gene. This CDR3 is 14 amino acids long. CDR3 region: CASSPPGQIYEQYV. CDR3 DNA sequence: TGTGCCAGCTCACCACCCGGACAGATCTACGAGCAGTACGTC.

The chain couples TRBV10-1 to TRBJ2-5; D may be TRBD2 (6 bases). V lost 4 bases and J 4 bases, leaving 10 bases between the germline ends. Germline CDR1 is WNHNN and CDR2 is SYGVQD (reference sequence). The CDR3 sequence is 13 residues long. The CDR3 DNA reads TGCGCCAGCAGTGTGGGAGGCGGAGAGACCCAGTACTTC. Translating it yields CASSVGGGETQYF.

This clone was counted once. This chain joins TRBV19 and TRBJ2-2, with D hard to call. Germline V gene data show CDR1 as LNHDA and CDR2 as SQIVND (reference sequence). Trimming cost V 5 bases and J 6 bases, with 16 bases left between them. The CDR3 runs to 15 residues. CDR3 region: CASSSRVSPAGELFF. The CDR3 region has the DNA TGTGCCAGTAGTTCCCGGGTCTCCCCGGCCGGGGAGCTGTTTTTT.

This chain connects TRBV15 to TRBJ2-1; 8 positions match TRBD2. J was trimmed by 4 bases and V by 0 bases; bases with no gene match: 8. Germline lookup yields CDR1 LNHNV and CDR2 YYDKDF (reference sequence). This CDR3 is built from 17 residues. CDR3 DNA sequence: TGTGCCACCAGCAGAGATCTTGTACTAGCGGAATACAATGAGCAGTTCTTC. Translation gives CATSRDLVLAEYNEQFF.

The V and J genes are TRBV18 and TRBJ2-5, with 11 bases identical to TRBD2. Trimming removed 3 bases from V and 7 bases from J; junction bases left unmatched: 7. The CDR3 extends over 15 amino acids. From germline, CDR1 is KGHSH and CDR2 LQKENI. The CDR3 loop reads CASSPTSGDWRTQYF. Here the CDR3 DNA reads TGTGCCAGCTCACCGACTAGCGGGGATTGGAGGACCCAGTACTTC.

V and J are TRBV19 and TRBJ1-2, with D possibly being TRBD1 (6 bases). The CDR3 runs 13 residues. Germline V lookup: CDR1 LNHDA, CDR2 SQIVND (reference sequence). The germline V and J ends were trimmed by 10 bases and 4 bases, with 16 bases remaining between them. For the CDR3, the DNA is TGTGCCACCCACGCCCCGACAGGCTATGGCTACACCTTC. This translates into CATHAPTGYGYTF.

The chain carries TRBV11-2 and TRBJ2-5; perhaps TRBD2 as D (5 bases). Looked up from germline, CDR1 is SGHAT and CDR2 is FQNNGV. The CDR3 consists of 14 residues. V was pared by 2 bases and J by 5 bases, with 12 bases between. Here the CDR3 DNA reads TGTGCCAGCAGCTTAAATGGGGAGAGGGAGACCCAGTACTTC. Protein product: CASSLNGERETQYF.